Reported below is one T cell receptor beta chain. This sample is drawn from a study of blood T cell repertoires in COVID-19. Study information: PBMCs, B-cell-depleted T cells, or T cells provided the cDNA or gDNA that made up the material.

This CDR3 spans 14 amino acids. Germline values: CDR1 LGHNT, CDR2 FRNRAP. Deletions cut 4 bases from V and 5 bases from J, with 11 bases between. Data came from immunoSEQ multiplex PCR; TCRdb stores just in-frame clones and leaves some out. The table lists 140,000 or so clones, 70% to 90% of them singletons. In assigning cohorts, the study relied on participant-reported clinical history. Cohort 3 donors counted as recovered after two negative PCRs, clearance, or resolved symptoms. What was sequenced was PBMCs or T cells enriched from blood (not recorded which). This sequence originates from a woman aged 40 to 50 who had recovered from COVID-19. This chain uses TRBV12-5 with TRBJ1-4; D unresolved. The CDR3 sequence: CASGSGGPNEKLFF. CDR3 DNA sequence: TGTGCTAGTGGTTCTGGCGGGCCAAATGAAAAACTGTTTTTT.